Detailed here is one T cell receptor beta chain. Its antigen is unidentified. TCRdb keeps only in-frame clones here, not all; method: immunoSEQ multiplex PCR. The sample carries 250,000 to 400,000 clones, 87% recorded once. This sample was included in a study of cytomegalovirus exposure and HLA in healthy donors. Study conclusions and caveats: Generally TCR sequences proved uncommon, though certain public TCRs appeared in numerous donors.

Trimming removed 9 bases from V and 1 base from J; junction bases left unmatched: 5. This CDR3 has 14 amino acids. Per the germline V gene, CDR1 is LNHDA and CDR2 is SQIVND (reference sequence). The receptor's source is a woman in her twenties or thirties in good health and CMV-seropositive. The V gene is TRBV19, the J gene TRBJ2-2, with TRBD1 identical over 7 bases. The sequenced material came from PBMCs. The CDR3 spells CASNSGGNTGELFF. For the CDR3, the DNA is TGTGCCAGCAACTCAGGGGGGAACACCGGGGAGCTGTTTTTT.